One and the same sample provided the 4 T cell receptor beta chains below, sequenced in a study of blood T cells in healthy people across ages. Then a second PCR, running roughly 7 to 11 cycles, was carried out with a sample-barcoded 5' primer and a J-beta primer mix. Each CDR3 protein gets one entry after TCRdb re-called the 5' RACE reads with MiXCR. Altogether about 560,000 distinct CDR3 sequences are present, roughly a quarter being singletons, with the ten largest covering approximately 3.7%. This same sample was also taken into another study, of T cells of mothers and their children.

The sample consisted of blood. These TCRs come from a boy aged 2-9 years in good health.

On this clonotype: A read error may produce the germline difference seen at one junction end. The rearrangement uses TRBV9 and TRBJ2-7, with D perhaps matching TRBD1 or TRBD2 (6 bases each). From germline, CDR1 is SGDLS and CDR2 YYNGEE. The CDR3 has 14 residues. The CDR3 spells CASSPEGGSYERYF. The CDR3 DNA reads TGTGCCAGCAGCCCCGAAGGGGGGTCCTACGAGCGGTACTTC. Full variable domain (remainder filled in from reference TRBV9 and TRBJ2-7): DSGVTQTPKHLITATGQRVTLRCSPRSGDLSVYWYQQSLDQGLQFLIQYYNGEERAKGNILERFSAQQFPDLHSELNLSSLELGDSALYFCASSPEGGSYERYFGPGTRLTVT.

The chain links TRBV12-3 or TRBV12-4 to TRBJ2-1; D ambiguous. The CDR3 is 12 residues long. The V gene lost 5 bases and the J gene lost 16 bases, with 18 bases spanning the gap. The CDR3 DNA reads TGTGCCAGCAGTGAGTTTAGTCAGGTCGGTTTCTTC. As protein: CASSEFSQVGFF.

The chain combines TRBV7-9 with TRBJ2-5; the D is unclear. CDR1 and CDR2 from the germline V gene are SEHNR and FQNEAQ (reference sequence). This CDR3 contains 15 residues. Trimming removed 1 base from V and 4 bases from J, with 13 bases in between. In DNA, the CDR3 is TGTGCCAGCAGCTTAGTTAGGGTTATGGGAGAGACCCAGTACTTC. It yields the protein CASSLVRVMGETQYF.

The chain carries TRBV11-2 and TRBJ2-5, with 9 nucleotides matching TRBD2. V lost 0 bases, J lost 5 bases, and 4 bases stayed unmatched. Germline V gene lookup returns CDR1 SGHAT and CDR2 FQNNGV. The CDR3 covers 15 residues. Written as DNA, the CDR3 is TGTGCCAGCAGCTTAGATCGCGGGGGGGCGGAGACCCAGTACTTC. This codes for CASSLDRGGAETQYF.